These T cell receptor beta chains were read from a single sample in a study of cytomegalovirus exposure and HLA in healthy donors. Sequencing was performed with immunoSEQ multiplex PCR; in TCRdb, only in-frame clones are kept and a portion is missing. The sample lists some 120,000 clones, 65% to 90% occurring once. Sequencing used PBMCs. These receptors were obtained from a young woman in good health and CMV-seronegative. Each CDR3 is given with its conserved first and last residue. Each record gives: J gene, clone size, D gene, V gene, CDR3 protein, CDR3 DNA. A D gene is named only where the DNA matches it firmly. Part of the rows lack a size; the others show once, few, many or a class for expanded clones.

TRBJ1-5 . . TRBV27 CASSLRPGLNSNQPQHF TGTGCCAGCAGCCTTCGGCCCGGACTCAATAGCAATCAGCCCCAGCATTTT
TRBJ1-4 . . TRBV28 CASSLRPAGEKLFF TGTGCCAGCAGTTTGCGACCCGCCGGGGAAAAACTGTTTTTT
TRBJ2-5 . TRBD2 TRBV6-1 CAIPGLAGQWETQYF TGTGCCATTCCGGGACTAGCGGGACAATGGGAGACCCAGTACTTC
TRBJ1-3 . . TRBV2 CASSLVGTGNTIYF TGTGCCAGCAGTCTGGTCGGGACTGGAAACACCATATATTTT
TRBJ2-3 . TRBD1 TRBV7-9 CASSLRGQSTDTQYF TGTGCCAGCAGCTTAAGGGGACAGAGCACAGATACGCAGTATTTT
TRBJ2-7 . TRBD2 TRBV11-2 CASSLGGGSGRAREQYF TGTGCCAGCAGCTTAGGGGGCGGGAGCGGGAGGGCCAGGGAGCAGTACTTC
TRBJ2-3 . . TRBV2 CASSELATQYF TGTGCCAGCAGTGAACTAGCGACGCAGTATTTT
TRBJ2-3 . . TRBV4-2 CASSQGGLEADTQYF TGTGCCAGCAGCCAAGGAGGGCTAGAAGCAGATACGCAGTATTTT
TRBJ2-5 once TRBD1 TRBV6-5 CASSYFGQGGETQYF TGTGCCAGCAGTTACTTTGGACAGGGAGGAGAGACCCAGTACTTC
TRBJ2-7 . TRBD2 TRBV9 CARRRDRVLAGGTYEQYF TGTGCCAGAAGACGGGACAGGGTACTAGCGGGAGGGACCTACGAGCAGTACTTC
TRBJ2-7 . TRBD2 TRBV5-1 CASCAGGGKAYEQYF TGCGCCAGCTGCGCGGGGGGCGGGAAGGCGTACGAGCAGTACTTC
TRBJ2-1 . TRBD1 TRBV2 CASGSQGAGEQFF TGTGCCAGCGGAAGTCAGGGGGCGGGTGAGCAGTTCTTC
TRBJ2-5 . . TRBV5-3 CARSQPSVSQETQYF TGTGCCAGAAGCCAACCCTCAGTTTCCCAAGAGACCCAGTACTTC
TRBJ2-1 . . TRBV19 CASSLAPWAHEQFF TGTGCCAGTTCCCTAGCCCCCTGGGCTCATGAGCAGTTCTTC
TRBJ2-5 . TRBD2 TRBV7-2 CASSSGTSFAQYF TGTGCCAGCAGCTCCGGGACTAGCTTTGCCCAGTACTTC
TRBJ2-2 . . TRBV7-3 CASSPLHTGELFF TGTGCCAGCAGCCCTCTACACACCGGGGAGCTGTTTTTT
TRBJ2-7 . . TRBV5-8 CASSPTGYEQYF TGTGCCAGCAGCCCTACAGGGTACGAGCAGTACTTC
TRBJ2-3 once TRBD2 TRBV10-3 CAISESHPSGRGRISTDTQYF TGTGCCATCAGTGAGTCGCATCCTAGCGGGAGGGGGAGAATAAGCACAGATACGCAGTATTTT
TRBJ2-4 . . TRBV6-1 CASSGGGLRLAKNIQYF TGTGCCAGCAGTGGAGGAGGGCTAAGGTTAGCCAAAAACATTCAGTACTTC
TRBJ2-7 . . TRBV28 CASSKGGPGSYEQYF TGTGCCAGCAGTAAGGGGGGGCCAGGGTCCTACGAGCAGTACTTC
TRBJ1-6 . TRBD1 TRBV27 CASRPLAGQGASPLHF TGTGCCAGCAGGCCCCTGGCGGGACAGGGGGCCTCACCCCTCCACTTT
TRBJ2-3 . . TRBV13 CASSLKLTDTQYF TGTGCCAGCAGCTTAAAACTAACAGATACGCAGTATTTT
TRBJ1-2 . . TRBV28 CASTGSIGGRGYYGYTF TGTGCCAGCACCGGTTCCATCGGGGGGAGAGGGTACTATGGCTACACCTTC
TRBJ1-4 . . TRBV5-1 CASSLSRVTNEKLFF TGCGCCAGCAGCTTGTCCAGGGTAACTAATGAAAAACTGTTTTTT
TRBJ2-5 . TRBD2 TRBV28 CASSLPSGGGWETQYF TGTGCCAGCAGCCTCCCTAGCGGGGGGGGGTGGGAGACCCAGTACTTC
TRBJ2-3 few . TRBV10-2 CASSEERDTQYF TGCGCCAGCAGTGAAGAGCGGGATACGCAGTATTTT
TRBJ2-3 . . TRBV4-3 CASSQDPLGSTDTQYF TGCGCCAGCAGCCAAGATCCACTAGGGAGCACAGATACGCAGTATTTT
TRBJ2-3 . . TRBV7-9 CASSFSTDTQYF TGTGCCAGCAGCTTCTCGACAGATACGCAGTATTTT
TRBJ2-1 . . TRBV9 CASSVAPFGSGYNEQFF TGTGCCAGCAGCGTAGCCCCGTTCGGGTCGGGCTACAATGAGCAGTTCTTC
TRBJ1-2 . . TRBV10-3 CAITEEGVYGYTF TGTGCCATCACCGAGGAGGGTGTCTATGGCTACACCTTC
TRBJ2-1 . TRBD1 TRBV7-8 CASSASGGTGGNEQFF TGTGCCAGCAGCGCCTCCGGTGGGACAGGGGGCAATGAGCAGTTCTTC
TRBJ1-2 once TRBD1 TRBV27 CASVDRQNFSGQGPYGYTF TGTGCCAGCGTTGACCGACAGAACTTTTCGGGACAGGGTCCCTATGGCTACACCTTC
TRBJ2-1 . TRBD1 TRBV5-1 CASSLVQGANNEQFF TGCGCCAGCAGCTTGGTACAGGGGGCAAATAATGAGCAGTTCTTC
TRBJ1-4 once TRBD1 TRBV2 CASSERGQVINEKLFF TGTGCCAGCAGTGAGCGGGGACAGGTGATTAATGAAAAACTGTTTTTT
TRBJ1-5 . . TRBV7-6 CASSNTADSNQPQHF TGTGCCAGCAGCAATACAGCCGATAGCAATCAGCCCCAGCATTTT
TRBJ2-3 . . TRBV4-2 CASSQDGAIGVADTQYF TGTGCCAGCAGCCAAGATGGCGCGATCGGAGTTGCGGATACGCAGTATTTT
TRBJ2-2 . TRBD2 TRBV5-4 CASSLAGVGTGELFF TGTGCCAGCAGCTTAGCGGGAGTCGGTACCGGGGAGCTGTTTTTT
TRBJ2-3 . . TRBV5-4 CASSLPLGGVSTDTQYF TGTGCCAGCAGCTTGCCCCTTGGCGGGGTTAGCACAGATACGCAGTATTTT
TRBJ2-2 . . TRBV6-1 CASRQGGDAGELFF TGTGCCAGCAGACAGGGTGGGGATGCCGGGGAGCTGTTTTTT
TRBJ2-5 once . TRBV7-7 CASSLAAVETQYF TGTGCCAGCAGCTTAGCGGCCGTAGAGACCCAGTACTTC
TRBJ1-5 . TRBD1 TRBV7-8 CASSPTGGRGNQPQHF TGTGCCAGCAGCCCAACAGGGGGCCGAGGCAATCAGCCCCAGCATTTT
TRBJ2-7 few TRBD1 TRBV28 CASKTSDRVHEQYF TGTGCCAGCAAGACGAGTGACAGGGTCCACGAGCAGTACTTC
TRBJ2-6 . TRBD1 TRBV7-6 CASSLTTAGGGSGANVLTF TGTGCCAGCAGCTTAACGACCGCAGGGGGCGGTTCTGGGGCCAACGTCCTGACTTTC
TRBJ2-2 . . TRBV28 CASSPNQRLNTGELFF TGTGCCAGCAGTCCGAACCAGCGGCTGAACACCGGGGAGCTGTTTTTT
TRBJ2-7 . . TRBV5-1 CASSLGSGSYEQYF TGCGCCAGCAGCTTGGGCTCAGGTTCCTACGAGCAGTACTTC
TRBJ1-6 . . TRBV28 CASSRAGLGNSPLHF TGTGCCAGCAGCCGAGCAGGGTTAGGGAATTCACCCCTCCACTTT
TRBJ2-7 . TRBD1 TRBV4-1 CASSPRQGDYEQYF TGCGCCAGCAGCCCCCGACAGGGGGACTACGAGCAGTACTTC
TRBJ2-2 . . TRBV6-5 CASSYGAGDTGELFF TGTGCCAGCAGTTACGGGGCAGGGGACACCGGGGAGCTGTTTTTT
TRBJ2-7 . TRBD1 TRBV7-9 CATSTLNRGSNEQYF TGTGCCACCTCTACTCTGAACAGGGGAAGTAACGAGCAGTACTTC
TRBJ2-5 . . TRBV28 CASSSPTTGQETQYF TGTGCCAGCAGTTCCCCGACGACGGGCCAAGAGACCCAGTACTTC
TRBJ2-7 . TRBD1 TRBV5-1 CASSWTGGHSYEQYF TGCGCCAGCAGCTGGACAGGGGGCCACTCCTACGAGCAGTACTTC
TRBJ2-7 . TRBD2 TRBV27 CASSFAGGNEQYF TGTGCCAGCAGTTTTGCGGGAGGGAACGAGCAGTACTTC
TRBJ1-1 . . TRBV7-2 CASSLEGWQAFF TGTGCCAGCAGCTTAGAGGGGTGGCAAGCTTTCTTT